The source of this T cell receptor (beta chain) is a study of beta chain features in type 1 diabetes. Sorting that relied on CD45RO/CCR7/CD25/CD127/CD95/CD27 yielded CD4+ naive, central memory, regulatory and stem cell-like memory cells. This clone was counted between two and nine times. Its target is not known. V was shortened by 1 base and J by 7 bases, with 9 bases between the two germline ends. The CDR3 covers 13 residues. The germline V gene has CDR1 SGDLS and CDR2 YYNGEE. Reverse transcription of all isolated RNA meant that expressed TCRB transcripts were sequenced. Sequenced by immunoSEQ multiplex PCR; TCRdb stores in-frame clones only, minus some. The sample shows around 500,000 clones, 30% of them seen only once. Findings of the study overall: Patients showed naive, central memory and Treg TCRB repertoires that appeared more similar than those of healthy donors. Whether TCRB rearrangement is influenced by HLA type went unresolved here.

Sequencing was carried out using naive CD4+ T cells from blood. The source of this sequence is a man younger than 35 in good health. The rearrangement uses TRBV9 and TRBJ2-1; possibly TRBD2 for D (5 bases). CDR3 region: CASSVRGENEQFF. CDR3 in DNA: TGTGCCAGCAGCGTACGTGGGGAGAATGAGCAGTTCTTC.